A single sample is the source of the 21 T cell receptor beta chains below, sequenced in a study of CD8 T cells in ankylosing spondylitis. TCRdb fed the 5' RACE reads into MiXCR, producing one record per CDR3 protein. Among around 210,000 distinct CDR3 sequences listed, 8% to 10% were seen once. Sequencing input: blood, either unsorted or a sorted T cell fraction (not recorded which). The receptors here all came from a female donor with ankylosing spondylitis or in good health (not recorded which).

This clonotype occurred many times. The chain couples TRBV7-2 to TRBJ2-4; 14 bases match TRBD2. The germline V gene has CDR1 SGHTA and CDR2 FQGNSA. The CDR3 has 15 amino acids. V shed 3 bases and J 9 bases; nucleotides not matched to a gene: 4. The CDR3 DNA reads TGTGCCAGCAGCTTGACTAGCGGGAGGGCCGGCATTCAGTACTTC. Translated, it gives CASSLTSGRAGIQYF.

Many counts were recorded for this clonotype. Mismatch with germline at one junction end may stem from a read error. The chain is built from TRBV5-1 and TRBJ2-3; the D call may be TRBD1 or TRBD2 (6 bases each). CDR3 length: 15 residues. Germline CDR1 SGHRS, CDR2 YFSETQ. CDR3 nucleotides: TGCGCTAGCAAAGGGGGGAGGCAAGTCGCAGATACGCAGTATTTT. Protein sequence: CASKGGRQVADTQYF.

This chain connects TRBV7-9 to TRBJ2-3; possibly TRBD1 for D (5 bases). V was clipped by 1 base and J by 3 bases, with 11 bases between them. Germline V lookup: CDR1 SEHNR, CDR2 FQNEAQ (reference sequence). CDR3 length equals 15 residues. For the CDR3, the DNA is TGTGCCAGCAGCTTAGGGGGCTTCGATACAGATACGCAGTATTTT. It is translated as CASSLGGFDTDTQYF.

This clonotype was seen at least ten times. The rearrangement joins TRBV21-1 to TRBJ2-7; the table's D call, TRBD2, was not checked against the DNA. TRBV21-1 counts as a pseudogene. The CDR3 runs 15 residues. The CDR3 DNA reads TGTGCCAGCAGGACTTTCCTAGCGGGAAGCTACGAGCAGTACTTC. As protein: CASRTFLAGSYEQYF.

The sample holds many counts of this clonotype. The V and J genes are TRBV5-1 and TRBJ2-7; D gene ambiguous. The length of the CDR3 is 16 residues. V shed 3 bases and J shed 1 base, with 17 bases lying between them. Germline assignment: CDR1 SGHRS and CDR2 YFSETQ. The CDR3 nucleotides read TGCGCCAGCAGCTGGGCCGGGCTGGGCGGATCCTACGAGCAGTACTTC. Protein product: CASSWAGLGGSYEQYF.

This clonotype appeared a few times. The chain's CDR3 is CASSSPLTGSVEKLFF. Written as DNA, the CDR3 is TGTGCCAGCAGCTCCCCGCTGACAGGGTCTGTGGAAAAACTGTTTTTT. This chain links TRBV7-9 with TRBJ1-4; 7 nucleotides line up with TRBD1. J was trimmed by 8 bases and V by 4 bases; bases with no gene match: 13. There are 16 residues in the CDR3. Germline V CDR1 and CDR2: SEHNR, FQNEAQ (reference sequence).

J is TRBJ2-3 and V is TRBV7-3; 9 bases align to TRBD2. CDR3 size: 15 residues. V lost 1 base, J lost 5 bases, and 4 bases stayed unmatched. Germline CDR1 is SGHTA and CDR2 is FQGTGA. CDR3 loop: CASSLRPSGEDTQYF. In nucleotides, the CDR3 is TGTGCCAGCAGCTTAAGGCCTAGCGGGGAAGATACGCAGTATTTT. Combining the CDR3 with reference TRBV7-3 and TRBJ2-3 gives the whole variable domain GAGVSQTPSNKVTEKGKYVELRCDPISGHTALYWYRQSLGQGPEFLIYFQGTGAADDSGLPNDRFFAVRPEGSVSTLKIQRTERGDSAVYLCASSLRPSGEDTQYFGPGTRLTVL.

Many counts were recorded for this clonotype. A junction boundary mismatches the germline segment, possibly from a read error. The rearrangement links TRBV7-7 to TRBJ2-3, with D unclear. There are 13 residues in the CDR3. Germline CDR1 SSHAT, CDR2 FNYEAQ (reference sequence). The CDR3 sequence: CASSSSLADTQYF. CDR3 DNA sequence: TGTGCTAGCAGCAGTTCCCTGGCAGATACGCAGTATTTT.

The table lists this clonotype with many counts. The CDR3 sequence is CSASGRGGTEAFF. CDR3 coding DNA: TGCAGTGCTAGTGGCAGGGGGGGCACTGAAGCTTTCTTT. This chain joins TRBV20-1 and TRBJ1-1; 7 bases are a match to TRBD1. There are 13 residues in the CDR3. Germline values: CDR1 DFQATT, CDR2 SNEGSKA (reference sequence). The V segment lost 3 bases and the J segment 4 bases; nucleotides outside the gene matches: 5.

This clonotype has a handful of counts. This chain links TRBV10-3 with TRBJ2-1; TRBD1 matches at 7 bases. The CDR3 sequence is 14 residues long. Germline V gene sequence: CDR1 ENHRY, CDR2 SYGVKD. In DNA form, the CDR3 reads TGTGTCACAGGAGACAGGGTGACGGGCAATGAGCAGTTCTTC. The encoded protein is CVTGDRVTGNEQFF.

This clonotype was detected many times. The chain recombines TRBV12-5 with TRBJ1-1, with D perhaps TRBD1 (6 bases). The germline V gene encodes CDR1 LGHNT and CDR2 FRNRAP. The CDR3 is 17 residues long. Trimming cost V 7 bases and J 4 bases, with 25 bases left between them. This CDR3 reads CASATSGTRASGTEAFF. CDR3 DNA: TGTGCTAGTGCTACATCCGGGACAAGGGCGTCAGGCACTGAAGCTTTCTTT.

Notes on this clonotype: At one boundary the junction diverges from the germline segment, which might be a read error. The J gene is TRBJ1-1, the V gene TRBV7-9; D remains unclear. The CDR3 loop spans 14 amino acids. The germline V gene has CDR1 SEHNR and CDR2 FQNEAQ (reference sequence). The CDR3 reads CVSSLETTNTEAFF. The CDR3 region has the DNA TGTGTCAGCAGCTTAGAGACGACGAACACTGAAGCTTTCTTT.

In this sample, this clonotype turned up many times. The V and J genes are TRBV6-1 and TRBJ2-3, with D tentatively TRBD1 (6 bases). Germline loops: CDR1 MNHNS, CDR2 SASEGT. The CDR3 is 18 residues long. Trimming took off 7 bases at V and 1 base at J, with 24 bases between the two ends. CDR3 DNA sequence: TGTGCCAGCATGCGGCTAACCATTGCCTGGGGGCGCACAGATACGCAGTATTTT. This codes for CASMRLTIAWGRTDTQYF.

The chain uses TRBV23-1 and TRBJ2-2, with D tentatively TRBD2 (6 bases). TRBV23-1 is an open reading frame, and its role is uncertain. The CDR3 is 16 residues long. V was shortened by 8 bases and J by 3 bases, with 19 bases between the two germline ends. The CDR3 region has the DNA TGCGCCAGCGAGGTCGGGGGAGGAGGATACACCGGGGAGCTGTTTTTT. Translation gives CASEVGGGGYTGELFF.

This clonotype occurred many times. The chain recombines TRBV6-2 or TRBV6-3 with TRBJ1-1; D not certain. CDR3 length: 13 residues. Germline values: CDR1 MNHEY, CDR2 SVGEGT. V was shortened by 9 bases and J by 9 bases, with 20 bases between the two germline ends. CDR3: CASPVSRRYKAFF. The CDR3 coding sequence is TGTGCCAGTCCCGTCAGCAGGCGTTACAAAGCTTTCTTT.

About this clonotype itself: One end of the junction varies from germline; a read error may be responsible. The V and J genes are TRBV2 and TRBJ2-2; D may match TRBD1 or TRBD2 (5 bases each). Germline CDR1 SNHLY, CDR2 FYNNEI. There are 15 residues in the CDR3. The CDR3 bases are TGTGCCAGTACCAAAATGGGGACGAACACCGGGAAGCTGTTTTTT. Protein: CASTKMGTNTGKLFF.

In this sample, this clonotype turned up many times. The chain joins TRBV29-1 to TRBJ2-7; TRBD2 matches 12 bases. Germline V gene sequence: CDR1 SQVTM, CDR2 ANQGSEA. The CDR3 totals 13 residues. V lost 5 bases to trimming and J lost 6 bases; unmatched junction nucleotides: 5. The CDR3 is CSVLLAGGPEQYF. In DNA form, the CDR3 reads TGCAGCGTTTTACTAGCGGGAGGACCCGAGCAGTACTTC.

This clonotype was recorded at least ten times. V is TRBV6-2 or TRBV6-3 and J is TRBJ2-7, with a possible D match to TRBD1 (5 bases). The germline V and J ends were trimmed by 2 bases and 0 bases, with 11 bases remaining between them. Germline-derived CDR1 and CDR2 are MNHEY and SVGEGT. The CDR3 extends over 15 amino acids. Written as DNA, the CDR3 is TGTGCCAGCAGTTACAAAGGGGAAACCTCCTACGAGCAGTACTTC. Residues: CASSYKGETSYEQYF.

The J gene is TRBJ2-3, the V gene TRBV11-2; D unresolved. The V gene lost 4 bases and the J gene lost 0 bases, with 8 bases spanning the gap. Per the germline V gene, CDR1 is SGHAT and CDR2 is FQNNGV. There are 14 residues in the CDR3. The CDR3 spells CASSSARSTDTQYF. The CDR3 DNA reads as TGTGCCAGCAGCTCGGCGCGGAGCACAGATACGCAGTATTTT.

This clonotype was observed many times. The chain uses TRBV4-3 and TRBJ2-7; the D gene is possibly TRBD1 (6 bases). V lost 4 bases to trimming and J lost 6 bases, with 13 bases between them. CDR3 size: 13 residues. Per the germline V gene, CDR1 is LGHNA and CDR2 is YSLEER. The CDR3 loop reads CASSRHTGREQYF. CDR3 in DNA: TGCGCCAGCAGCCGACATACAGGGCGCGAGCAGTACTTC.

At least ten counts were recorded for this clonotype. The chain uses TRBV28 and TRBJ1-5; D perhaps matches TRBD1 (5 bases). V was pared by 3 bases and J by 4 bases, with 7 bases between. Germline CDR1 MDHEN, CDR2 SYDVKM. The CDR3 spans 13 residues. CDR3 sequence reads: CASSLWGNQPQHF. The CDR3 region has the DNA TGTGCCAGCAGTTTGTGGGGGAATCAGCCCCAGCATTTT.